This passage covers 3 T cell receptor beta chains from one sample sequenced in a study of post-analysis software for immune sequencing data. Researchers reported that TCR beta cDNA libraries carried unique molecular identifiers. From the PCR reads, TCRdb called clonotypes with MiXCR, one entry per CDR3 protein. This sample yields a few hundred thousand distinct CDR3 sequences, of which nearly 45% are seen a single time; 12% belongs to the top ten. Their recognized antigens are unknown. Study outcomes and limitations: When patients were compared with controls, five TRBV segments were more frequent, TRBV5-6, TRBV5-1 and TRBV20-1 among them.

The material sequenced was blood. The source of these receptors is a girl aged 10-17 years with multiple sclerosis.

V and J are TRBV28 and TRBJ2-1; tentative D call: TRBD2 (6 bases). Germline V lookup: CDR1 MDHEN, CDR2 SYDVKM. This CDR3 has 19 amino acids. V dropped 2 bases and J dropped 4 bases, with 24 bases sitting between them. The CDR3 spells CASSLDPSRAGSLYNEQFF. The CDR3 DNA reads as TGTGCCAGCAGTTTAGATCCTAGCAGAGCGGGCAGTTTGTACAATGAGCAGTTCTTC.

This clonotype has only a few counts. V usage is TRBV24-1 and J usage is TRBJ1-5; D might be TRBD1 (5 bases). CDR1 is KGHDR, CDR2 SFDVKD, per germline. The CDR3 is 16 amino acids. Trimming shortened V by 9 bases and J by 5 bases, and 22 bases separated the two germline ends. CDR3 amino acids: CATSHTGRTNDQPQHF. CDR3 DNA: TGTGCCACCTCACATACGGGACGGACTAATGATCAGCCCCAGCATTTT.

This clonotype came up a few times. This chain uses TRBV20-1 with TRBJ2-1; perhaps TRBD1 as D (6 bases). Trimming cost V 6 bases and J 3 bases, with 15 bases left between them. Germline lookup yields CDR1 DFQATT and CDR2 SNEGSKA (reference sequence). CDR3 size: 14 residues. CDR3 DNA: TGCAGTGCCAGTAAGGACAGCGTCTACAATGAGCAGTTCTTC. Protein: CSASKDSVYNEQFF.